Detailed here is one T cell receptor beta chain. Its antigen is undetermined. The data derive from a study of PD-1 blockade in classical Hodgkin lymphoma. Study-level background: Nivolumab was given intravenously to patients at 3 mg/kg every 2 weeks. Overall study results and limits: Diversity in CD4+ TCRs, unlike that measured in CD8+ TCRs, had risen significantly by C4D1.

The germline gives CDR1 SNHLY, CDR2 FYNNEI. The CDR3 covers 16 residues. The junction had 8 bases not matched to a gene; V was cut back by 6 bases and J by 5 bases. Profiling relied on immunoSEQ multiplex PCR, and the TCRdb table lists in-frame clones only, not all of them. Found here are over 70,000 clones, 90% of them singletons; the top ten hold 2.5% to 3.5%. Time point noted: cycle 4 day 1 (C4D1), after around six weeks of nivolumab. Every single patient, without exception, relapsed after autologous stem cell transplantation, and brentuximab vedotin exposure varied. Complete response, partial response or progressive disease was recorded as best response.

This TCR was recovered from a human donor with classical Hodgkin lymphoma. This specimen consisted of peripheral blood mononuclear cells (PBMCs), obtained before the fourth cycle of nivolumab. This chain connects TRBV2 to TRBJ2-3; 13 positions match TRBD2. This CDR3 is CASRPGTSGVLDTQYF. In DNA, the CDR3 is TGTGCCAGCAGGCCCGGGACTAGCGGGGTTTTAGATACGCAGTATTTT.